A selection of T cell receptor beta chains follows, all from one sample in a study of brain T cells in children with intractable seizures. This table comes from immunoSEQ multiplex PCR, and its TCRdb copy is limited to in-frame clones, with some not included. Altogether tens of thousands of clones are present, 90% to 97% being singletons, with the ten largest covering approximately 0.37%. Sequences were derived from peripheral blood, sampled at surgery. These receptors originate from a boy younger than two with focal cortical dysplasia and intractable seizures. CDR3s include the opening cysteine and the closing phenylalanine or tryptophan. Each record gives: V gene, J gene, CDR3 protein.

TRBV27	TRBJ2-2	CAIGTANTGELFF
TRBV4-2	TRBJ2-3	CASSQDRASADTQYF
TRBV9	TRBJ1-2	CASSDNGANYGYTF
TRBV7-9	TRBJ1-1	CASSKRDRGRSTEAFF
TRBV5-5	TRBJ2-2	CASSSLNTGELFF
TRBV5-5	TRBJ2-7	CASTYAAGGTYEQYF
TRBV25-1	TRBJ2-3	CASSEAFRSGISDTQYF
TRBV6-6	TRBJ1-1	CASSLYTGDTEAFF
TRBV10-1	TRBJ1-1	CASSDQGARDTEAFF
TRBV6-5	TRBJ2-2	CASSRGLDTGELFF
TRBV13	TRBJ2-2	CASSLENRLALNTGELFF
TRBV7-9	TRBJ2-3	CASSSPWGTDTQYF
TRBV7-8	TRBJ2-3	CASSLGTDSTDTQYF
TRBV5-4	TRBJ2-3	CASSLGGGSSDTQYF
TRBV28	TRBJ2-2	CASSCGLAGVPTTKRNTGELFF
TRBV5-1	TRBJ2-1	CASSLSSTNNEQFF
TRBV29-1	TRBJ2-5	CSVDTGARETQYF
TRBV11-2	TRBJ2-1	CASSIRTSPQFF
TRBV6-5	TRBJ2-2	CASTIEGNTGELFF
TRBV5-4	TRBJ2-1	CASSLSTSDEQFF
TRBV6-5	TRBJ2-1	CASSYSDGYEQFF
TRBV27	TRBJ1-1	CASRLTGNTEAFF
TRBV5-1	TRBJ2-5	CASSSGREETQYF
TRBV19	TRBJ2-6	CASSVQGAGANVLTF
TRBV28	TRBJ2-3	CASTQGSGGRTDTQYF
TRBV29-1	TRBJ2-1	CSVILAGGYNEQFF
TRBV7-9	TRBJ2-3	CASSLAKGLDTQYF
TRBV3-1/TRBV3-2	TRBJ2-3	CASSQPGADTQYF
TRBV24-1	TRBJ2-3	CATSATGGTDTQYF
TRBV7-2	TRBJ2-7	CASSLYGDGEQYF
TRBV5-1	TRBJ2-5	CASSLLAGGQETQYF
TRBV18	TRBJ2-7	CASSRGQGTGEQYF
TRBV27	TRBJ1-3	CASSSMSFGNTIYF
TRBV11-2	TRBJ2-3	CASSLIGAGTTDTQYF
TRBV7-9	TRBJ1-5	CASSLGMSDNQPQHF
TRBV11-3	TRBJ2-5	CASSSGETQYF
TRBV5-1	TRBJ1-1	CASSLTGLNTEAFF
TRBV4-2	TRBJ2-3	CASSPRTSGYTDTQYF
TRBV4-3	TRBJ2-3	CASSPTSGRAGYTQYF
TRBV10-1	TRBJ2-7	CASSESVGGRNEQYF
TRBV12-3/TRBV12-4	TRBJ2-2	CASSSPGAGELFF
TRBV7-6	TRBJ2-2	CASSRQVTRELFF
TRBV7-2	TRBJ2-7	CASSNPGTGVYEQYF
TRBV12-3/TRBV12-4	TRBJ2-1	CATAHGGTEQFF
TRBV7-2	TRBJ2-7	CASSLGSGGAYEQYF
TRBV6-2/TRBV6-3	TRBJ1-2	CASSYSVTDIYGYTF
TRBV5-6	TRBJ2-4	CASSFRRKTVQLAKNIQYF
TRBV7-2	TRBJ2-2	CASSLAVRGGTGELFF
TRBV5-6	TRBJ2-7	CASTPLGAYEQYF
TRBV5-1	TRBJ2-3	CASSLPISGQSTDTQYF
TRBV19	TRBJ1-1	CASSPEKHGAFF
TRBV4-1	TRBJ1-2	CASSQVIVQAFYGYTF
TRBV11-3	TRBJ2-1	CASSSTSGGMGEQFF